These T cell receptor beta chains were read from a single sample in a study of low-dose radiotherapy and immunotherapy resistance in tumors. TCRdb independently ran MiXCR on the reads; one entry per CDR3 protein. The sample lists 35,000 to 50,000 distinct CDR3 sequences, 25% to 40% seen once, with around 3.5% in the top ten. Sequences were derived from PBMCs, sampled before treatment. The receptors were sampled from a male donor with gallbladder cancer. The CDR3 runs from the conserved cysteine through the conserved F or W. Fields, in order: D gene, clone size, J gene, V gene, CDR3 protein, CDR3 DNA. A D gene is named only where the DNA matches it firmly. Size is stated for part of the rows, as once, few or many counts, or as a class when the clone is expanded.

TRBD2 | many | TRBJ2-7 | TRBV25-1 | CASSETSGAYEQYF | TGTGCCAGCAGTGAGACTAGCGGGGCCTACGAGCAGTACTTC
TRBD2 | NA | TRBJ2-3 | TRBV29-1 | CSVASGSGDTQYF | TGCAGCGTTGCTAGCGGGAGCGGCGATACGCAGTATTTT
NA | many | TRBJ2-1 | TRBV30 | CAWSVHGARRSSYNEQFF | TGTGCCTGGAGTGTACATGGGGCGAGAAGATCCTCCTACAATGAGCAGTTCTTC
NA | many | TRBJ1-3 | TRBV25-1 | CASTPRQRGASSGNTIYF | TGTGCCAGCACCCCCAGGCAGAGGGGGGCCAGCTCTGGAAACACCATATATTTT
TRBD2 | many | TRBJ2-1 | TRBV20-1 | CSAPGLAGGRSSYNEQFF | TGCAGTGCTCCGGGACTAGCGGGAGGGAGGAGCTCCTACAATGAGCAGTTCTTC
NA | few | TRBJ2-7 | TRBV2 | CASSERLPPNEQYF | TGTGCCAGCAGTGAAAGGCTACCCCCTAACGAGCAGTACTTC
NA | medium-sized | TRBJ2-1 | TRBV28 | CASSLGRGSYNEQFF | TGTGCCAGCAGTTTGGGTAGGGGCTCCTACAATGAGCAGTTCTTC
TRBD1 | many | TRBJ2-7 | TRBV27 | CASSPTRGQTYEQYF | TGTGCCAGCAGTCCGACCAGGGGGCAAACCTACGAGCAGTACTTC
NA | few | TRBJ2-3 | TRBV28 | CASKQGSTDTQYF | TGTGCCAGCAAACAAGGGAGCACAGATACGCAGTATTTT
NA | many | TRBJ1-4 | TRBV7-9 | CASSLEGGTNEKLFF | TGTGCCAGCAGCCTAGAGGGGGGGACTAATGAAAAACTGTTTTTT
NA | many | TRBJ2-3 | TRBV6-2/TRBV6-3 | CASSYSTGYTQYF | TGTGCCAGCAGTTACTCAACAGGGTATACGCAGTATTTT
NA | NA | TRBJ2-2 | TRBV10-3 | CAIKKGDGNTGELFF | TGTGCCATCAAAAAGGGGGACGGAAACACCGGGGAGCTGTTTTTT
NA | many | TRBJ1-6 | TRBV6-2/TRBV6-3 | CASSAGVTSPLHF | TGTGCCAGCAGTGCAGGAGTGACCTCACCCCTCCACTTT
NA | many | TRBJ2-5 | TRBV29-1 | CSGAFRYPETQYF | TGCAGCGGGGCCTTCAGGTACCCAGAGACCCAGTACTTC
TRBD2 | NA | TRBJ2-7 | TRBV28 | CASSSPWGGGYEQYF | TGTGCCAGCAGTTCCCCCTGGGGGGGAGGATACGAGCAGTACTTC
TRBD1 | medium-sized | TRBJ1-2 | TRBV6-2/TRBV6-3 | CASRNRDSDNYGYTF | TGTGCCAGCAGGAACCGGGACAGTGATAACTATGGCTACACCTTC
NA | NA | TRBJ2-7 | TRBV5-1 | CASSLPEVQAEQYF | TGCGCCAGCAGCTTGCCTGAAGTACAAGCCGAGCAGTACTTC
NA | NA | TRBJ2-5 | TRBV9 | CASSVDEGMYQETQYF | TGTGCCAGCAGCGTAGATGAGGGGATGTACCAAGAGACCCAGTACTTC
NA | NA | TRBJ2-1 | TRBV15 | CATKGGSSYNEQFF | TGTGCCACCAAAGGAGGAAGCTCCTACAATGAGCAGTTCTTC
TRBD1 | many | TRBJ2-1 | TRBV15 | CATSRDRGDNEQFF | TGTGCCACCAGCAGGGACAGGGGCGACAATGAGCAGTTCTTC
TRBD2 | NA | TRBJ2-5 | TRBV6-5 | CATRWRGRAGETQYF | TGTGCCACCAGATGGAGAGGGAGGGCCGGAGAGACCCAGTACTTC
NA | many | TRBJ1-2 | TRBV30 | CAWSVRPDNYGYTF | TGTGCCTGGAGTGTACGACCAGATAACTATGGCTACACCTTC
NA | many | TRBJ2-3 | TRBV5-5 | CASSLAAGASPDTQYF | TGTGCCAGCAGCTTGGCGGCAGGGGCCTCCCCGGATACGCAGTATTTT
NA | many | TRBJ2-5 | TRBV29-1 | CSVSPDQYF | TGCAGCGTTTCCCCCGACCAGTACTTC
NA | NA | TRBJ2-5 | TRBV11-2 | CASSLESAATQYF | TGTGCCAGCAGCTTAGAGTCGGCCGCGACCCAGTACTTC
TRBD1 | NA | TRBJ2-1 | TRBV9 | CASSVGQGVNNEQFF | TGTGCCAGCAGCGTAGGACAGGGGGTTAACAATGAGCAGTTCTTC
NA | NA | TRBJ2-3 | TRBV29-1 | CSVEARRRGASDTQYF | TGCAGCGTTGAGGCCCGGCGCCGGGGGGCGTCAGATACGCAGTATTTT
NA | once | TRBJ2-5 | TRBV6-2/TRBV6-3 | CAGSYSKTQYF | TGTGCCGGCAGTTACTCAAAGACCCAGTACTTC
TRBD2 | many | TRBJ2-7 | TRBV7-9 | CASSPASGRAYEQYF | TGTGCCAGCAGCCCCGCTAGCGGGAGGGCCTACGAGCAGTACTTC
NA | many | TRBJ2-1 | TRBV11-1 | CASRRARGQYNEQFF | TGTGCCAGCAGGAGAGCGAGAGGGCAATACAATGAGCAGTTCTTC
NA | many | TRBJ2-1 | TRBV7-2 | CASSYRFNEQFF | TGTGCCAGCAGCTATAGGTTCAATGAGCAGTTCTTC
TRBD1 | many | TRBJ2-7 | TRBV12-3/TRBV12-4 | CASSSPGQGAYEQYF | TGTGCCAGCAGTTCTCCGGGACAGGGGGCCTACGAGCAGTACTTC
NA | many | TRBJ1-2 | TRBV12-3/TRBV12-4 | CASSFGQENYGYTF | TGTGCCAGCAGTTTTGGCCAGGAGAACTATGGCTACACCTTC
TRBD1 | NA | TRBJ2-5 | TRBV5-1 | CASSVEYPGGQETQYF | TGCGCCAGCAGCGTCGAGTACCCAGGGGGCCAAGAGACCCAGTACTTC